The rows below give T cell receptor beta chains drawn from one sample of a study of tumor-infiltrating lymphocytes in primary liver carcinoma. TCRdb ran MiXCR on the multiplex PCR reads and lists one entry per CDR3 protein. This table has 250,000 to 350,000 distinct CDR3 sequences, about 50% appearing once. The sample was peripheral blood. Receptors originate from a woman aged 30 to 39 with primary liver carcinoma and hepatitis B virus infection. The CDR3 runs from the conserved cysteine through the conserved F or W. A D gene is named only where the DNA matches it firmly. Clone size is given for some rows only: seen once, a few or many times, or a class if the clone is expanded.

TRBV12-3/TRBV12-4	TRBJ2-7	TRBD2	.	CASSPQSGGPSEQYF	TGTGCCAGCAGTCCCCAGTCGGGAGGGCCGAGTGAGCAGTACTTC
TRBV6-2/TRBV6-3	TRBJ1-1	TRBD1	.	CASSRSGGGRGTEAFF	TGTGCCAGCAGCAGATCAGGGGGCGGACGTGGTACTGAAGCTTTCTTT
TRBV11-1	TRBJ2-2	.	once	CANKQEITGELFF	TGTGCCAACAAGCAAGAAATTACCGGGGAGCTGTTTTTT
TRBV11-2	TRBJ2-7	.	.	CASTAASYEQHF	TGTGCCAGCACTGCAGCCTCCTACGAACAGCACTTC
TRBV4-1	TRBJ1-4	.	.	CVSSQRDSVMTGKLFF	TGCGTCAGCAGCCAGAGGGACTCAGTAATGACTGGAAAACTGTTTTTT
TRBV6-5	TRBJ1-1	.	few	CASSYRGEAFF	TGTGCCAGCAGTTACCGGGGAGAAGCTTTCTTT
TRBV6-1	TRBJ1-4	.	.	CANSGILFASNEKLFF	TGTGCCAACAGTGGAATCCTTTTTGCAAGTAATGAAAAACTGTTTTTT
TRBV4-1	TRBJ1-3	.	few	CASSQVPRREGGHF	TGCGCCAGCAGCCAAGTGCCGAGGAGGGAGGGTGGGCATTTT
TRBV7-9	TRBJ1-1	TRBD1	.	CASSKSGTGRTEAFF	TGTGCCAGCAGTAAATCCGGGACAGGCCGCACTGAAGCTTTCTTT
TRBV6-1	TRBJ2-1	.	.	CASREIDEQFF	TGTGCCAGCAGGGAAATCGATGAGCAGTTCTTC
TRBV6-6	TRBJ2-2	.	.	CASCYSRGNTGELFF	TGTGCCAGCTGTTACTCTCGGGGGAACACCGGGGAGCTGTTTTTT
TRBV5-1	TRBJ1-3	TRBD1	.	CASSLGTGVGNTIYF	TGCGCCAGCAGCTTGGGGACAGGGGTCGGAAACACCATATATTTT
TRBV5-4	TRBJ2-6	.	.	CASNFWCGANVLTF	TGTGCCAGCAACTTTTGGTGTGGGGCCAACGTCCTGACTTTC
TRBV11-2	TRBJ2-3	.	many	CASSLSIADTQYF	TGTGCCAGCAGCCTGTCTATCGCAGATACGCAGTATTTT
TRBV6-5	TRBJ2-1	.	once	CASVLQGEQFF	TGTGCCAGCGTCCTTCAGGGTGAGCAGTTCTTC
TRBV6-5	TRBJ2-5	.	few	CASSYRGHRETQYF	TGTGCCAGCAGTTATCGGGGGCACCGAGAGACCCAGTACTTC
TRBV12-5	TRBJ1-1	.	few	CASGAGLNTEAFF	TGTGCTAGTGGTGCCGGGTTGAACACTGAAGCTTTCTTT
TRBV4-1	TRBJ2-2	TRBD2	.	CAGSLSGRAGTGELFF	TGCGCCGGCAGTCTTAGCGGGAGGGCGGGCACCGGGGAGCTGTTTTTT
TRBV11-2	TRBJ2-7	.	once	CASSLTPAGSIYEQYF	TGTGCCAGCAGCTTAACTCCGGCAGGAAGCATCTACGAGCAGTACTTC
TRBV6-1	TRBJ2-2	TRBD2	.	CSSSERLAGAGELFF	TGTTCCAGCAGTGAGAGACTAGCGGGAGCCGGGGAACTGTTTTTT
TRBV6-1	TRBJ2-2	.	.	CASSAVEELFF	TGTGCCAGTAGTGCCGTCGAGGAGCTGTTTTTT
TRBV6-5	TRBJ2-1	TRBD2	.	CASRYSGGRNEQFF	TGTGCCAGCAGATACTCGGGAGGGCGGAATGAGCAGTTCTTC
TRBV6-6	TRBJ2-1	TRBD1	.	CATALQGLNEQFF	TGTGCCACCGCTCTACAGGGGTTGAATGAGCAGTTCTTC
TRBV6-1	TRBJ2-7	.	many	CASSEAMSGRSYEQYF	TGTGCCAGCAGTGAAGCGATGAGCGGCAGAAGTTACGAGCAGTACTTC
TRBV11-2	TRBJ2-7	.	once	CASSGQTSSSSNEQYF	TGTGCGAGCAGCGGTCAGACTAGTTCAAGCTCCAACGAGCAGTACTTC
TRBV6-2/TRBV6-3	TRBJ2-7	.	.	CASSSNSRYEQHF	TGTGCCAGCAGTTCCAACAGCCGCTACGAGCAGCACTTC
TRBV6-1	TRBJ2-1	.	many	CASSEGSGYTENNEQFF	TGTGCCAGCAGTGAAGGTTCGGGATACACAGAAAACAATGAGCAGTTCTTC
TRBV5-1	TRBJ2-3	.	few	CASPKVRNTDTQYF	TGCGCCAGCCCCAAGGTTAGGAACACAGATACGCAGTATTTT
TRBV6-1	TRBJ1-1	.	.	CASSPATSGTEALF	TGTGCCAGCAGTCCTGCGACGTCCGGCACTGAAGCTCTCTTT
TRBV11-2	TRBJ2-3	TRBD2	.	CASGSWAGVGGAQYF	TGTGCCAGCGGATCTTGGGCGGGAGTGGGGGGTGCGCAGTATTTT
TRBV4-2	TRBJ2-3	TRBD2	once	CASNQPTWTSGQDTQYF	TGTGCCAGCAACCAACCCACCTGGACTAGCGGTCAAGATACGCAGTATTTT
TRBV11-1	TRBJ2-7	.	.	CASRLRRGGTYEQYF	TGTGCCAGCAGGTTAAGGCGGGGCGGGACTTACGAGCAGTACTTC
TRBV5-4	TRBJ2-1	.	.	CASRAVGPSSYNEQFF	TGTGCCAGCAGGGCTGTGGGGCCGAGCTCCTACAATGAGCAGTTCTTC
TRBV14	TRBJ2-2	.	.	CASSLDRQPNTGELFF	TGTGCCAGCAGCCTAGATAGACAGCCGAACACCGGGGAGCTGTTTTTT
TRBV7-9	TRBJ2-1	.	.	CASSLVLGPGEQFF	TGTGCCAGCAGCTTAGTGCTAGGTCCTGGGGAGCAGTTCTTC
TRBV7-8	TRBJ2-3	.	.	CASSPLVSDTQYF	TGTGCCAGCAGCCCACTGGTATCAGATACGCAGTATTTT
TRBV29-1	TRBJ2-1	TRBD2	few	CSVSGTSGINEQFF	TGCAGCGTCTCCGGGACTAGCGGAATCAATGAGCAGTTCTTC
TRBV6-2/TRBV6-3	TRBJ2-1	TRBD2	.	CASSYRLAGEAHLNEQSF	TGTGCCAGCAGTTACCGACTAGCGGGAGAGGCCCACCTCAATGAGCAGTCCTTC
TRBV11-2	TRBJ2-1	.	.	CVSSMWDSGNEQFF	TGTGTCAGCAGCATGTGGGACAGCGGGAATGAGCAGTTCTTC
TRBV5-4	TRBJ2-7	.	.	CASSLDRVNYEQYF	TGTGCCAGCAGCTTGGATCGAGTTAACTACGAGCAGTACTTC
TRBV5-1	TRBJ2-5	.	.	CASRAGSQETQYF	TGCGCCAGCAGAGCAGGGAGCCAAGAGACCCAGTACTTC
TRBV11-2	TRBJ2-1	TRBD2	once	CASSLESVAGVVNEQFF	TGTGCCAGCAGCTTAGAGTCAGTAGCGGGAGTGGTCAATGAGCAGTTCTTC
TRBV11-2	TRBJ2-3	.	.	CASSFRVASTDTHYF	TGTGCCAGCAGCTTCCGAGTGGCTAGCACAGATACGCATTATTTT
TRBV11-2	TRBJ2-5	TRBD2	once	CISSLGTSGSRETQYF	TGTATCAGCAGCTTAGGGACTAGCGGGAGCCGGGAGACCCAGTACTTC
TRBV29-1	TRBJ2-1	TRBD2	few	CSGHFLSGGGNNEQFF	TGCAGCGGCCACTTTCTATCCGGGGGGGGTAACAATGAGCAGTTCTTC